Presented here are 8 T cell receptor beta chains from one specimen sequenced in a study of technical replicates of blood from a handful of donors. TCRdb's table, derived via immunoSEQ multiplex PCR, lists solely in-frame clones and lacks some. This table has about 73,000 clones, 90% to 95% appearing once. Input material: PBMCs. All receptors come from a human donor in good health. Some clones in this sample may be carry-over from other donors' samples.

The gene calls are TRBV30 and TRBJ2-3; D is uncertain. Looked up from germline, CDR1 is GTSNPN and CDR2 is SVGIG (reference sequence). The CDR3 extends over 12 amino acids. The V end lost 2 bases, the J end lost 4 bases, and 7 bases lay between the germline ends. The CDR3 here is CAWSLSSDTQYF. The DNA for the CDR3 is TGTGCCTGGAGTCTGTCCTCAGATACGCAGTATTTT.

The J gene is TRBJ2-3, the V gene TRBV25-1; 7 nucleotides match TRBD2. Germline V gene data show CDR1 as MGHDK and CDR2 as SYGVNS. V dropped 4 bases and J dropped 6; count of bases not matched to a gene: 7. The CDR3 runs 14 residues. The DNA of the CDR3 is TGTGCCAGCAGTGCGGGGGGTATTGGGGATACGCAGTATTTT. This codes for CASSAGGIGDTQYF.

The chain couples TRBV5-4 to TRBJ1-5; D might be TRBD1 (5 bases). This CDR3 region has 15 residues. Germline CDR1 is SGHNT and CDR2 is YYREEE (reference sequence). Deletions cut 3 bases from V and 5 bases from J, with 15 bases between. The CDR3 nucleotides read TGTGCCAGCAGCTGGGGTGGGGGGGTAGATCAGCCCCAGCATTTT. This encodes CASSWGGGVDQPQHF.

This chain connects TRBV7-9 to TRBJ2-2; TRBD2 aligns across 12 bases. CDR3 size: 13 residues. Germline CDR1 and CDR2: SEHNR and FQNEAQ (reference sequence). In DNA form, the CDR3 reads TGTGCAGGTGGACTAGCGGGATCCGGGGAGCTGTTTTTT. Protein: CAGGLAGSGELFF.

V and J are TRBV6-1 and TRBJ1-1, with 9 bases matching TRBD1. The CDR3 spans 14 residues. Unmatched junction bases numbered 6, after V lost 6 bases and J lost 4 bases. The V gene's germline CDR1 is MNHNS and CDR2 SASEGT. CDR3 sequence: CASRETGGVTEAFF. The CDR3 coding sequence is TGTGCCAGCAGGGAAACAGGGGGCGTCACTGAAGCTTTCTTT.

This chain links TRBV4-1 with TRBJ2-3, with D possibly matching TRBD1 (5 bases). Germline CDR1 and CDR2: MGHRA and YSYEKL. CDR3 length: 14 residues. The V gene lost 3 bases and the J gene lost 3 bases, with 10 bases spanning the gap. This chain's CDR3 is CASSHGQITDTQYF. Written as DNA, the CDR3 is TGCGCCAGCAGCCACGGACAAATAACAGATACGCAGTATTTT.

V and J are TRBV7-9 and TRBJ2-1; perhaps TRBD2 as D (5 bases). The CDR3 is made up of 16 amino acids. In germline, CDR1 is SEHNR, CDR2 FQNEAQ (reference sequence). V gave up 6 bases and J gave up 4 bases, with 19 bases separating them. This CDR3 is CASSWGGSTGYNEQFF. CDR3 coding DNA: TGTGCCAGCAGTTGGGGTGGGAGCACGGGATACAATGAGCAGTTCTTC.

This clone was picked up a small number of times. The rearrangement links TRBV18 to TRBJ2-4; 11 nucleotides agree with TRBD1. Trimming took 2 bases from V and 1 from J; bases not matched to a gene: 1. This CDR3 is 16 amino acids long. Germline values: CDR1 KGHSH, CDR2 LQKENI. CDR3 loop: CASSPGQGAAKNIQYF. As DNA, the CDR3 is TGTGCCAGCTCACCAGGACAGGGGGCGGCCAAAAACATTCAGTACTTC.